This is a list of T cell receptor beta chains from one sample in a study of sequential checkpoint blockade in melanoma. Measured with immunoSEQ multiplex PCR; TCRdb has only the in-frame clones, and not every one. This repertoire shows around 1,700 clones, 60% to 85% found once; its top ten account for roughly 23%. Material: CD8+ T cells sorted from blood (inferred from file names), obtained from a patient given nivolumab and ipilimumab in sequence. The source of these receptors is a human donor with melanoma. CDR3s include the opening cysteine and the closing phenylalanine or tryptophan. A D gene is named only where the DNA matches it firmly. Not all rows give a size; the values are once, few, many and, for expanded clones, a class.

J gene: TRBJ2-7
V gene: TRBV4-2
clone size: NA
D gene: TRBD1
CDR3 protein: CASSQEGTGPYEQYF
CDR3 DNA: TGTGCCAGCAGCCAAGAAGGGACAGGGCCCTACGAGCAGTACTTC

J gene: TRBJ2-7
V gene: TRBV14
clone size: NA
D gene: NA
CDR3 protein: CASSQGSGFSYEQYF
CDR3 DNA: TGTGCCAGCAGCCAAGGGAGCGGGTTCTCCTACGAGCAGTACTTC

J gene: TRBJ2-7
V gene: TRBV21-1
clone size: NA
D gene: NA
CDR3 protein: CAPLRPSYEQYF
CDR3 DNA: TGTGCCCCCCTGCGTCCCTCCTACGAGCAGTACTTC

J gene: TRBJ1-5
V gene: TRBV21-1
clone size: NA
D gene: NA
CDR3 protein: CASRSSVHWHHQPQHF
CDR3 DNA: TGTGCCAGCAGAAGCAGCGTACATTGGCATCATCAGCCCCAGCATTTT

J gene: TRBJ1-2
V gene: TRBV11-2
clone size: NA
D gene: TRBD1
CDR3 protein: CASSFGQAYGYTF
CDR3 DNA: TGTGCCAGCAGCTTTGGACAGGCCTATGGCTACACCTTC

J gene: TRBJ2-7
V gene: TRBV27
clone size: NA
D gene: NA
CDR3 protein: CASSLTGGEQYF
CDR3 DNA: TGTGCCAGCAGTTTGACAGGCGGCGAGCAGTACTTC

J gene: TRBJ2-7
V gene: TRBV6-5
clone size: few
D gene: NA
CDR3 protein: CASSYSAGGYEQYF
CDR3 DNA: TGTGCCAGCAGTTACTCGGCCGGGGGCTACGAGCAGTACTTC

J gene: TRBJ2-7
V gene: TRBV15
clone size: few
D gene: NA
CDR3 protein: CATSRAGAHEQYF
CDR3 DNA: TGTGCCACCAGCAGAGCAGGGGCCCACGAGCAGTACTTC

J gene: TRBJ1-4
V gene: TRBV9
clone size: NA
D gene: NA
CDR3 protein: CASSTGKSEKLFF
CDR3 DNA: TGTGCCAGCAGCACGGGGAAAAGTGAAAAACTGTTTTTT

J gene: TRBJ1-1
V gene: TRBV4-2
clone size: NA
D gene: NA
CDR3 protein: CASSQDTQGGAFF
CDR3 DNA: TGTGCCAGCAGCCAAGATACCCAGGGAGGAGCTTTCTTT

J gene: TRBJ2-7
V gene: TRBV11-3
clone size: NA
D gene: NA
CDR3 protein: CASSRLATDYEQYF
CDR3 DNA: TGTGCCAGCAGCCGACTGGCAACGGACTACGAGCAGTACTTC

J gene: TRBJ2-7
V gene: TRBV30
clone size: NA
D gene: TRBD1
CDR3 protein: CAWSQNPGQATYEQYF
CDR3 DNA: TGTGCCTGGAGCCAAAATCCGGGACAGGCCACCTACGAGCAGTACTTC

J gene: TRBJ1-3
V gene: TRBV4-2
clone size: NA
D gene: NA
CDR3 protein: CASSQDQQPGNTIYF
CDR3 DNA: TGTGCCAGCAGCCAAGACCAACAGCCCGGAAACACCATATATTTT

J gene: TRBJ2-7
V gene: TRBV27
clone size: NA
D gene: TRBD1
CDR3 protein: CASSLSTGSYEQYF
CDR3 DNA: TGTGCCAGCAGTCTGTCGACAGGGTCCTACGAGCAGTACTTC

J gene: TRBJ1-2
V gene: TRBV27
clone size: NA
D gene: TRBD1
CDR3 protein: CASRPGQGNYGYTF
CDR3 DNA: TGTGCCAGCAGACCGGGACAGGGGAACTATGGCTACACCTTC

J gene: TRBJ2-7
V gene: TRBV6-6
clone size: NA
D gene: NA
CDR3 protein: CATSGGGAHEQYF
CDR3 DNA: TGTGCCACCTCAGGAGGGGGGGCTCACGAGCAGTACTTC

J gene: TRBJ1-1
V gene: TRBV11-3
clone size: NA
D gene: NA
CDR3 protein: CASSLDLQTEAFF
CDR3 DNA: TGTGCCAGCAGCTTAGATCTACAGACTGAAGCTTTCTTT

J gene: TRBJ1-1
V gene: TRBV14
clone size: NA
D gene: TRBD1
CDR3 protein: CASSRTGQGHLRTEAFF
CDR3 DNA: TGTGCCAGCAGCCGGACGGGACAGGGTCACCTGAGGACTGAAGCTTTCTTT

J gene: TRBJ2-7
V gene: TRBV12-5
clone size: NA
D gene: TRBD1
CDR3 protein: CASGLSQGEQYF
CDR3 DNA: TGTGCTAGTGGTTTGAGCCAGGGGGAACAGTACTTC

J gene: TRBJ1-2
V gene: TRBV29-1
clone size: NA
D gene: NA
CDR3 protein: CSVWGQGYFSGYTF
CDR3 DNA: TGCAGCGTGTGGGGGCAGGGGTACTTCTCTGGCTACACCTTC

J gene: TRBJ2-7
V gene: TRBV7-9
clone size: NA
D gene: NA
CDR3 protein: CASSFRSYEQYF
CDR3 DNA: TGTGCCAGCAGCTTTCGTAGCTACGAGCAGTACTTC

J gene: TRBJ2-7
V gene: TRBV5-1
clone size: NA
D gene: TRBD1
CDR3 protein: CASSPDRERYLSYEQYF
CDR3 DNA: TGCGCCAGCAGCCCGGACAGGGAGCGCTACCTCTCCTACGAGCAGTACTTC

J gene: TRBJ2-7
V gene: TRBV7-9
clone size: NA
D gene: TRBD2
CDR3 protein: CASSPPTSGQIYEQYF
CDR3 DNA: TGTGCCAGCAGCCCGCCGACTAGCGGGCAAATCTACGAGCAGTACTTC

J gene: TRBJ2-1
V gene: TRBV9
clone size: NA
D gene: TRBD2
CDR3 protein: CASSVVTSGSEDEQFF
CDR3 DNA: TGTGCCAGCAGCGTCGTAACTAGCGGGAGTGAGGATGAGCAGTTCTTC

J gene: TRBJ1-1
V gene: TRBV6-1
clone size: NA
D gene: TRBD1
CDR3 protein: CAVVQGYTEAFF
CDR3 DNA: TGTGCCGTAGTACAGGGGTACACTGAAGCTTTCTTT

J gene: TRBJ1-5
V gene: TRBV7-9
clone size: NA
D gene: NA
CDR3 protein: CASSNPGFGQPQHF
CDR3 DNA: TGTGCCAGCAGCAACCCGGGATTCGGGCAGCCCCAGCATTTT

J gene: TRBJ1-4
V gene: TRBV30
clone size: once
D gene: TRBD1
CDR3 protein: CAWREDREVEKLFF
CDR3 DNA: TGTGCCTGGAGGGAGGACAGGGAGGTTGAAAAACTGTTTTTT

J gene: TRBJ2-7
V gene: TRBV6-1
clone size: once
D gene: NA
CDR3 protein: CASSETDTYPYEQYF
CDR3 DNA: TGTGCCAGCAGTGAAACAGACACCTACCCCTACGAGCAGTACTTC

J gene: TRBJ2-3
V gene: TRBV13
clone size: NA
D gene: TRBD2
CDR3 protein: CASSSRGGSGRAETDTQYF
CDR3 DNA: TGTGCCAGCAGCTCCCGGGGAGGGAGCGGGAGGGCCGAGACAGATACGCAGTATTTT

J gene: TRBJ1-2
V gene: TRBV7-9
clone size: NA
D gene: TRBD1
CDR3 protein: CASRSDIGGDYGYTF
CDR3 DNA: TGTGCCAGCAGGTCCGACATAGGGGGCGACTATGGCTACACCTTC

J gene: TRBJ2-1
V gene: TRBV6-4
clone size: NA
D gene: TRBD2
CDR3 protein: CASSDGAGVDYNEQFF
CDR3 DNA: TGTGCCAGCAGTGACGGCGCGGGAGTGGACTACAATGAGCAGTTCTTC

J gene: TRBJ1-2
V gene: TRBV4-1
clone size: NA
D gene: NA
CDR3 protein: CASSQDGIGRGWGYTF
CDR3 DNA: TGCGCCAGCAGCCAAGACGGGATAGGACGGGGGTGGGGCTACACCTTC

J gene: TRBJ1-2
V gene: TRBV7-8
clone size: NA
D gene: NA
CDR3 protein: CASSLGRDSAYGYTF
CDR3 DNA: TGTGCCAGCAGCTTAGGAAGAGACAGTGCTTATGGCTACACCTTC

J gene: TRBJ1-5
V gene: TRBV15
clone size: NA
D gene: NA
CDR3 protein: CATSKSGEVQPQHF
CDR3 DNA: TGTGCCACCAGCAAGTCGGGGGAAGTTCAGCCCCAGCATTTT

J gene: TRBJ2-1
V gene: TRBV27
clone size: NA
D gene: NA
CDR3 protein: CASSPYRSTYNEQFF
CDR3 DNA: TGTGCCAGCAGTCCCTACAGGAGTACCTACAATGAGCAGTTCTTC

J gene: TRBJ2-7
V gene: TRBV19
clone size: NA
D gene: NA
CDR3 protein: CASSAGQIPYEQYF
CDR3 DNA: TGTGCCAGTAGTGCGGGACAGATCCCCTACGAGCAGTACTTC

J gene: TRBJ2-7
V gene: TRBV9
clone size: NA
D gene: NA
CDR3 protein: CASSVGEGEQYF
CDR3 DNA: TGTGCCAGCAGCGTCGGGGAAGGCGAGCAGTACTTC

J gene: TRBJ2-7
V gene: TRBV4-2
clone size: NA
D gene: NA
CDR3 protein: CASSQVAGRDEQYF
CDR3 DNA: TGTGCCAGCAGCCAAGTGGCCGGGCGGGACGAGCAGTACTTC

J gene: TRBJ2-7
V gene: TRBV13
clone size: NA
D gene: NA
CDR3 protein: CASSLHGVYEQYF
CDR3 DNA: TGTGCCAGCAGCCTCCACGGGGTCTACGAGCAGTACTTC

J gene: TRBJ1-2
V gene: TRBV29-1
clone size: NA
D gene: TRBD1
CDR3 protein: CSVEDLDRLGGGYTF
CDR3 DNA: TGCAGCGTTGAAGATCTGGACAGGCTAGGCGGGGGCTACACCTTC

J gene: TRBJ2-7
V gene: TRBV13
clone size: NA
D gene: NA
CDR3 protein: CASSSDSSYEQYF
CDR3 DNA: TGTGCCAGCAGCTCGGACAGTTCCTACGAGCAGTACTTC

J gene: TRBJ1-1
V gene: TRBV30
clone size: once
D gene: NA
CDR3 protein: CAWIPLNTEAFF
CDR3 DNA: TGTGCCTGGATTCCTCTGAACACTGAAGCTTTCTTT

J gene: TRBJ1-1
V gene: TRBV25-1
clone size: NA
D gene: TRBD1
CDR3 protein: CASRDRGKNTEAFF
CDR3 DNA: TGTGCCAGCAGGGACAGGGGCAAGAACACTGAAGCTTTCTTT

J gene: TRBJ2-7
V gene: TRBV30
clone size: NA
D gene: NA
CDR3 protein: CAWGGFNTYEQYF
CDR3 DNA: TGTGCCTGGGGGGGGTTTAACACCTACGAGCAGTACTTC

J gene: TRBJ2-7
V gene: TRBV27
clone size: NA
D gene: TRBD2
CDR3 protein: CASARLAGFYEQYF
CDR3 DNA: TGTGCCAGCGCCAGACTAGCGGGGTTTTACGAGCAGTACTTC

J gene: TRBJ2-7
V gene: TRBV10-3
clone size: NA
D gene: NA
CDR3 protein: CAIMTSSYEQYF
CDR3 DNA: TGTGCCATCATGACTAGCTCCTACGAGCAGTACTTC

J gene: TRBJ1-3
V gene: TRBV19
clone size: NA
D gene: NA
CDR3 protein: CASTDITGNTIYF
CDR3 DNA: TGTGCCAGTACGGACATAACTGGAAACACCATATATTTT

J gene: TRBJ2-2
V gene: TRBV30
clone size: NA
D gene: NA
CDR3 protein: CAWESDYTGELFF
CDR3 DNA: TGTGCCTGGGAGTCAGACTACACCGGGGAGCTGTTTTTT

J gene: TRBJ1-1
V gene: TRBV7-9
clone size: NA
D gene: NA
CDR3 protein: CAGSFEGTGSTEAFF
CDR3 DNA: TGTGCCGGCAGCTTCGAGGGTACAGGGAGCACTGAAGCTTTCTTT

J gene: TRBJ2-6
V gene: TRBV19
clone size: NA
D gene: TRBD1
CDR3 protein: CASSPGQGEPGANVLTF
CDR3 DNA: TGTGCCAGTAGTCCGGGACAGGGGGAGCCTGGGGCCAACGTCCTGACTTTC

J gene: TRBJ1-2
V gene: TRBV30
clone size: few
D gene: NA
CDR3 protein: CAWSVLRAGDGYTF
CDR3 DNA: TGTGCCTGGAGTGTACTAAGGGCAGGGGATGGCTACACCTTC

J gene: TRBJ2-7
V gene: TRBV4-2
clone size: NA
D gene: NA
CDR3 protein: CASSQDVSASYEQYF
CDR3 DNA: TGTGCCAGCAGCCAAGATGTAAGCGCCTCCTACGAGCAGTACTTC

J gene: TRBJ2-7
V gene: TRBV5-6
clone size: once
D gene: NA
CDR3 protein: CASSLRFFSYEQYF
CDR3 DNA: TGTGCCAGCAGCTTACGGTTTTTCTCCTACGAGCAGTACTTC

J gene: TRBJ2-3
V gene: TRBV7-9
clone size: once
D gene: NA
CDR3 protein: CASSPNPGVADTQYF
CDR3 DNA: TGTGCCAGCAGCCCAAACCCAGGGGTCGCAGATACGCAGTATTTT

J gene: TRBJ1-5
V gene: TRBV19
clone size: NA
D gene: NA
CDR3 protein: CASSPGWGQPQHF
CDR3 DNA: TGTGCCAGTAGTCCAGGGTGGGGTCAGCCCCAGCATTTT

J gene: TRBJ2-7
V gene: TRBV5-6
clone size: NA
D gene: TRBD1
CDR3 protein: CASSLGTGAYEQYF
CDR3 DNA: TGTGCCAGCAGCTTAGGGACAGGGGCCTACGAGCAGTACTTC

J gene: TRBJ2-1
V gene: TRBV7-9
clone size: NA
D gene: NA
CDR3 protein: CASSPPQGQGNEQFF
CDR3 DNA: TGTGCCAGCAGCCCCCCCCAGGGCCAGGGCAATGAGCAGTTCTTC

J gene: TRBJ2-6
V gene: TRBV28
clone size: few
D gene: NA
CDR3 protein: CASSTQSRANVLTF
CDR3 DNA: TGTGCCAGCAGTACACAAAGTCGGGCCAACGTCCTGACTTTC